The 9 T cell receptor beta chains given below trace back to one sample, sequenced in a study of shared clonotypes between healthy human individuals. It was CD45RO-negative cells, positively selected for CCR7, that made up naive CD8 cells, with terminally differentiated effector memory CD45RA+ cells excluded. Using immunoSEQ multiplex PCR, the repertoire was profiled, and TCRdb retains in-frame clones only, with some absent. The data show roughly 2,000,000 clones, 93% seen once. Sequenced material: naive CD8+ T cells from PBMCs. These receptors were taken from a man younger than 35 in good health. Some clones in this sample may be carry-over from other donors' samples.

The V gene is TRBV13, the J gene TRBJ1-1; D not certain. The germline V gene has CDR1 PRHDT and CDR2 FYEKMQ (reference sequence). CDR3 length equals 13 residues. V was pared by 1 base and J by 3 bases, with 6 bases between. The CDR3 spells CASSLAEDTEAFF. The CDR3 coding sequence is TGTGCCAGCAGCTTAGCTGAGGACACTGAAGCTTTCTTT.

As concerns this clone: This sample also contains other DNA sequences that code for the same CDR3. The rearrangement joins TRBV6-4 to TRBJ1-1, with D unresolved. Germline CDR1 reads MRHNA; CDR2 reads SNTAGT. The CDR3 covers 13 residues. The germline V and J ends were trimmed by 0 bases and 5 bases, with 7 bases remaining between them. The CDR3 nucleotides are TGTGCCAGCAGTGACTCCCGGGGAACTGAAGCTTTCTTT. Protein product: CASSDSRGTEAFF.

This chain joins TRBV28 and TRBJ1-2; maybe TRBD1 (6 bases). V lost 6 bases and J 0 bases, leaving 17 bases between the germline ends. The CDR3 is made up of 16 amino acids. The germline gives CDR1 MDHEN, CDR2 SYDVKM. The CDR3 sequence: CASSHDRSWANYGYTF. In DNA, the CDR3 is TGTGCCAGCAGCCACGACAGGTCGTGGGCTAACTATGGCTACACCTTC.

The V call is TRBV2, the J call TRBJ2-2; tentatively, D is TRBD1 (5 bases). V lost 4 bases and J 4 bases, leaving 16 bases between the germline ends. Germline V gene lookup returns CDR1 SNHLY and CDR2 FYNNEI. The CDR3 contains 16 residues. Here the CDR3 DNA reads TGTGCCAGCAGTGTGGGGCTAGACGATAGCACCGGGGAGCTGTTTTTT. Amino acid sequence: CASSVGLDDSTGELFF.

The chain has TRBV5-6 and TRBJ1-1, with TRBD1 matching over 8 bases. Unmatched junction bases numbered 2, after V lost 1 base and J lost 6 bases. The CDR3 length is 13 residues. Germline loops: CDR1 SGHDT, CDR2 YYEEEE. CDR3 nucleotide sequence: TGTGCCAGCAGCTTGATACAGGGGGCTGAAGCTTTCTTT. Its protein is CASSLIQGAEAFF.

This chain connects TRBV14 to TRBJ2-1, with 8 bases identical to TRBD1. The V gene's germline CDR1 is SGHDN and CDR2 FVKESK. The CDR3 covers 16 residues. V was clipped by 6 bases and J by 4 bases; unmatched bases: 11. DNA of the CDR3: TGTGCCAGCAGTTGGCAGGGGGCCAAAACTTACAATGAGCAGTTCTTC. Encoded protein: CASSWQGAKTYNEQFF.

This clone has only a few counts. The J gene is TRBJ1-1, the V gene TRBV2; D is unclear. The CDR3 runs 13 residues. V lost 3 bases to trimming and J lost 5 bases, with 10 bases between them. From germline, CDR1 is SNHLY and CDR2 FYNNEI. Written as DNA, the CDR3 is TGTGCCAGCAGTGACAATTGGGGAACTGAAGCTTTCTTT. Translation: CASSDNWGTEAFF.

The chain combines TRBV7-3 with TRBJ2-6, with D uncertain. This CDR3 comprises 14 residues. Germline V CDR1 and CDR2: SGHTA, FQGTGA. V dropped 5 bases and J dropped 4 bases, with 9 bases sitting between them. CDR3 coding DNA: TGTGCCAGCAGCGAGGTATCCGGGGCCAACGTCCTGACTTTC. It specifies CASSEVSGANVLTF. Full variable domain (outside the CDR3, taken from reference TRBV7-3 and TRBJ2-6): GAGVSQTPSNKVTEKGKYVELRCDPISGHTALYWYRQSLGQGPEFLIYFQGTGAADDSGLPNDRFFAVRPEGSVSTLKIQRTERGDSAVYLCASSEVSGANVLTFGAGSRLTVL.

The gene calls are TRBV9 and TRBJ2-1, with D possibly TRBD2 on 7 matching bases. The CDR3 is 14 residues long. The V and J ends lost 6 bases and 6 bases respectively, with 16 bases between them. CDR1 and CDR2 from the germline V gene are SGDLS and YYNGEE. The CDR3 DNA reads as TGTGCCAGCACCCTAGGGGGGGGAACCAATGAGCAGTTCTTC. This sequence encodes CASTLGGGTNEQFF.